These 30 T cell receptor beta chains came from one sample sequenced in a study of T cell responses to AZD1222 COVID-19 vaccine. Data came from immunoSEQ multiplex PCR; TCRdb stores just in-frame clones and leaves some out. The data show 98,000 or so clones, with about nine tenths seen just once and about 15% held by the top ten. The sample consisted of peripheral blood, taken 28 days after the second AZD1222 dose. These receptors were obtained from an adult who received the AZD1222 COVID-19 vaccine.

This clone was detected many times. CDR3 DNA: TGTGCCAGCAGTGAGGGGAGGGGTGCTTCCTACAATGAGCAGTTCTTC. Its translation is CASSEGRGASYNEQFF. This sequence joins TRBV2 and TRBJ2-1, with 7 bases fitting TRBD2. Germline trimming cut 3 bases from V and 1 base from J; bases unmatched to any gene: 6. The CDR3 sequence is 16 residues long. Looked up from germline, CDR1 is SNHLY and CDR2 is FYNNEI.

The CDR3 is CASSFDSSFPGQPRTETQYF. Here the CDR3 DNA reads TGTGCCAGCAGCTTCGACTCCTCCTTTCCCGGACAGCCCAGGACGGAGACCCAGTACTTC. This chain connects TRBV7-6 to TRBJ2-5; tentative D call: TRBD1 (6 bases). The CDR3 is made up of 20 amino acids. CDR1 is SGHVS and CDR2 is FNYEAQ in the germline V gene. The V end was cut by 3 bases, the J end by 5 bases, with 31 bases between. Complete variable domain (other parts from reference TRBV7-6 and TRBJ2-5): GAGVSQSPRYKVTKRGQDVALRCDPISGHVSLYWYRQALGQGPEFLTYFNYEAQQDKSGLPNDRFSAERPEGSISTLTIQRTEQRDSAMYRCASSFDSSFPGQPRTETQYFGPGTRLLVL.

The chain couples TRBV7-3 to TRBJ1-6, with D maybe TRBD1 (5 bases). Trimming removed 5 bases at V and 6 bases at J, with 11 bases between. This CDR3 region has 14 residues. In germline, CDR1 is SGHTA, CDR2 FQGTGA. The DNA of the CDR3 is TGTGCCAGCAGCCAGACGGGGGGTAATTCACCCCTCCACTTT. Its protein is CASSQTGGNSPLHF.

This rearrangement joins TRBV5-8 to TRBJ1-2; D is ambiguous. Germline V gene data show CDR1 as SGHTS and CDR2 as YDEGEE. The CDR3 loop spans 13 amino acids. The V end was cut by 0 bases, the J end by 2 bases, with 5 bases between. The CDR3 region has the DNA TGTGCCAGCAGCTTGGTGGCGAACTATGGCTACACCTTC. It yields the protein CASSLVANYGYTF. The full variable domain, its missing parts supplied by reference TRBV5-8 and TRBJ1-2, is EAGVTQSPTHLIKTRGQQATLRCSPISGHTSVYWYQQALGLGLQFLLWYDEGEERNRGNFPPRFSGRQFPNYSSELNVNALELEDSALYLCASSLVANYGYTFGSGTRLTVV.

This chain joins TRBV3-1 (or the pseudogene TRBV3-2) and TRBJ2-1; TRBD2 agrees at 13 bases. The CDR3 sequence is 15 residues long. From germline, CDR1 is LGHDT and CDR2 YNNKEL (reference sequence). V trimming: 4 bases; J trimming: 10 bases; junction bases outside the gene matches: 7. The CDR3 DNA reads TGTGCCAGCAGCCCAAGACTAGCGGGAGGTTCCGAGCAGTTCTTC. Translating gives CASSPRLAGGSEQFF.

V and J are TRBV6-5 and TRBJ1-2, with D unresolved. V was pared by 6 bases and J by 6 bases, with 14 bases between. Germline V gene lookup returns CDR1 MNHEY and CDR2 SVGAGI. This CDR3 has 13 residues. CDR3 nucleotide sequence: TGTGCCAGCAGGACCACGGGGAGGGATGGCTACACCTTC. The encoded protein is CASRTTGRDGYTF.

This chain connects TRBV7-7 to TRBJ2-3; possible D gene TRBD2, 6 bases. Deletions cut 3 bases from V and 6 bases from J, with 16 bases between. The CDR3 is made up of 15 amino acids. In germline, CDR1 is SSHAT, CDR2 FNYEAQ (reference sequence). The DNA of the CDR3 is TGTGCCAGCAGCTTGCGTCCTCAAGGGAGGGATACGCAGTATTTT. This encodes CASSLRPQGRDTQYF.

The chain employs TRBV4-1 and TRBJ2-3; 9 positions agree with TRBD2. The germline CDR1 and CDR2 sequences are MGHRA and YSYEKL. Trimming removed 0 bases from V and 0 bases from J; junction bases left unmatched: 7. The length of the CDR3 is 18 residues. The CDR3 loop reads CASSQEAASGISTDTQYF. CDR3 nucleotides: TGCGCCAGCAGCCAAGAGGCAGCTAGCGGGATAAGCACAGATACGCAGTATTTT.

The chain uses TRBV29-1 and TRBJ2-1; no reliable D call. The CDR3 totals 15 residues. V lost 4 bases and J 0 bases, leaving 13 bases between the germline ends. CDR1 is SQVTM, CDR2 ANQGSEA, per germline. The CDR3 nucleotides read TGCAGCGTTGCAACCATGGGTCTCTCCTACAATGAGCAGTTCTTC. Amino acids: CSVATMGLSYNEQFF.

V is TRBV20-1 and J is TRBJ2-1, with 9 bases aligning to TRBD2. J gave up 0 bases and V 3 bases, and 3 bases lay outside the gene matches. The CDR3 extends over 15 amino acids. Germline CDR1 and CDR2: DFQATT and SNEGSKA (reference sequence). In nucleotides, the CDR3 is TGCAGTGCTAGTAGCGGGAGCCTCTCCTACAATGAGCAGTTCTTC. It yields the protein CSASSGSLSYNEQFF.

The chain links TRBV7-9 to TRBJ1-2; D call uncertain. The CDR3 sequence is 14 residues long. The germline V and J ends were trimmed by 1 base and 0 bases, with 6 bases remaining between them. Germline-derived CDR1 and CDR2 are SEHNR and FQNEAQ (reference sequence). CDR3: CASSLVDPNYGYTF. CDR3 DNA sequence: TGTGCCAGCAGCTTAGTTGACCCTAACTATGGCTACACCTTC.

This clone was counted a single time. This chain uses TRBV12-3 or TRBV12-4 with TRBJ2-6; D gene unclear. Trimming pared 7 bases from V and 4 bases from J, leaving 8 bases between. The CDR3 covers 13 residues. The CDR3 is CASTLYGANVLTF. CDR3 DNA sequence: TGTGCCAGCACATTGTACGGGGCCAACGTCCTGACTTTC.

The chain couples TRBV19 to TRBJ1-1; D is possibly TRBD1 (6 bases). V gave up 5 bases and J gave up 4 bases, with 20 bases separating them. The CDR3 extends over 16 amino acids. The germline CDR1 and CDR2 sequences are LNHDA and SQIVND (reference sequence). This chain's CDR3 is CASSLLGSGDPTEAFF. CDR3 in DNA: TGTGCCAGTAGTCTCCTAGGGTCAGGGGACCCCACTGAAGCTTTCTTT. Drawing the rest from reference TRBV19 and TRBJ1-1, the complete variable domain is DGGITQSPKYLFRKEGQNVTLSCEQNLNHDAMYWYRQDPGQGLRLIYYSQIVNDFQKGDIAEGYSVSREKKESFPLTVTSAQKNPTAFYLCASSLLGSGDPTEAFFGQGTRLTVV.

This chain uses TRBV5-4 with TRBJ1-2, with 11 bases identical to TRBD1. V shed 7 bases, J shed 5 bases, and the junction held 10 bases outside the gene matches. Germline V gene data show CDR1 as SGHNT and CDR2 as YYREEE (reference sequence). This CDR3 has 15 residues. CDR3 in DNA: TGTGCCAGCTCAAGTCGGACAGGGGGCTCTTATGGCTACACCTTC. Its translation: CASSSRTGGSYGYTF.

This clone appeared once. The chain recombines TRBV11-2 with TRBJ2-7, with 8 bases matching TRBD1. After removal of 6 bases from V and 3 bases from J, the junction contained 13 bases not matched to a gene. Germline V lookup: CDR1 SGHAT, CDR2 FQNNGV. This CDR3 has 16 amino acids. As DNA, the CDR3 is TGTGCCAGCAGACCAGGGCGAGGACAGGGACTCTACGAGCAGTACTTC. It codes for CASRPGRGQGLYEQYF.

This rearrangement joins TRBV30 to TRBJ1-1; D perhaps matches TRBD1 (6 bases). This CDR3 is built from 11 residues. With 3 bases removed from V and 6 bases from J, the gap between germline ends came to 8 bases. CDR1 and CDR2 (germline): GTSNPN, SVGIG (reference sequence). DNA of the CDR3: TGTGCCTGGAGGGGGGGCTCTGAAGCTTTCTTT. It is translated as CAWRGGSEAFF.

The genes are TRBV6-1 and TRBJ1-2; tentative D call: TRBD1 (5 bases). V lost 3 bases and J 5 bases, leaving 13 bases between the germline ends. Germline V gene lookup returns CDR1 MNHNS and CDR2 SASEGT. The CDR3 extends over 14 amino acids. CDR3 protein: CASSDPARGYGYTF. In DNA form, the CDR3 reads TGTGCCAGCAGTGATCCCGCGCGGGGGTATGGCTACACCTTC.

This chain uses TRBV28 with TRBJ2-7; the match to TRBD1 covers 9 bases. Trimming cost V 6 bases and J 4 bases; bases outside gene matches: 10. The CDR3 spans 15 residues. Per the germline V gene, CDR1 is MDHEN and CDR2 is SYDVKM. CDR3 loop: CASRTTGTGIYEQYF. Here the CDR3 DNA reads TGTGCCAGCAGAACTACCGGGACAGGGATATACGAGCAGTACTTC.

The chain recombines TRBV21-1 with TRBJ2-1; the listed D gene, TRBD2, was not tested against the DNA. TRBV21-1 is a pseudogene. The CDR3 runs 17 residues. This CDR3 is CASSIIQREHPYNEQFF. CDR3 in DNA: TGTGCCAGCAGCATTATTCAGCGGGAGCACCCCTACAATGAGCAGTTCTTC.

The CDR3 DNA reads as TGTGCCAGCAGACGTGGCGGGAGTCGCACAGATACGCAGTATTTT. It is translated as CASRRGGSRTDTQYF. This rearrangement joins TRBV7-9 to TRBJ2-3; 7 bases align to TRBD2. The V segment lost 6 bases and the J segment 1 base; nucleotides outside the gene matches: 7. The germline gives CDR1 SEHNR, CDR2 FQNEAQ (reference sequence). The CDR3 loop spans 15 amino acids.

The rearrangement uses TRBV10-2 and TRBJ2-7; no clear D gene. CDR3 size: 17 residues. The V end lost 0 bases, the J end lost 3 bases, and 18 bases lay between the germline ends. Germline assignment: CDR1 WSHSY and CDR2 SAAADI. This CDR3 reads CASSESAPVGGYYEQYF. The CDR3 bases are TGCGCCAGCAGTGAGTCCGCGCCGGTGGGCGGATACTACGAGCAGTACTTC.

V usage is TRBV15 and J usage is TRBJ1-1; D is ambiguous. Germline V gene lookup returns CDR1 LNHNV and CDR2 YYDKDF (reference sequence). Trimming left V 0 bases short and J 6 bases short, with 8 bases between. This CDR3 is built from 13 residues. Here the CDR3 reads CATSRDSYAEAFF. The CDR3 nucleotides are TGTGCCACCAGCAGAGATAGTTACGCTGAAGCTTTCTTT.

The J gene is TRBJ1-6, the V gene TRBV7-3; D is ambiguous. This CDR3 is 12 amino acids long. In germline, CDR1 is SGHTA, CDR2 FQGTGA. V was pared by 3 bases and J by 7 bases, with 4 bases between. The CDR3 bases are TGTGCCAGCAGCTTCGCAAATTCACCCCTCCACTTT. This encodes CASSFANSPLHF.

V gene TRBV28 combines with J gene TRBJ2-3; 8 nucleotides align to TRBD1. Germline CDR1 is MDHEN and CDR2 is SYDVKM. The CDR3 totals 15 residues. V shed 5 bases and J 0 bases; nucleotides not matched to a gene: 4. CDR3 region: CASSQRDRSTDTQYF. The DNA for the CDR3 is TGTGCCAGCAGTCAGAGGGACAGGAGCACAGATACGCAGTATTTT.

This clone was seen only once. The chain couples TRBV19 to TRBJ2-1; D is unclear. CDR1 is LNHDA, CDR2 SQIVND, per germline (reference sequence). The CDR3 extends over 13 amino acids. V lost 2 bases and J 5 bases, leaving 7 bases between the germline ends. The DNA for the CDR3 is TGTGCCAGTAGTATAAGACAAAACAATGAGCAGTTCTTC. It translates to CASSIRQNNEQFF.

A single count supports this clone. This chain joins TRBV9 and TRBJ2-3; possibly TRBD2 for D (5 bases). The CDR3 consists of 15 residues. Trimming pared 0 bases from V and 0 bases from J, leaving 8 bases between. Per germline, CDR1 SGDLS and CDR2 YYNGEE. This CDR3 is CASSVAQRSTDTQYF. CDR3 bases: TGTGCCAGCAGCGTAGCTCAGCGGAGCACAGATACGCAGTATTTT.

The genes are TRBV7-8 and TRBJ1-4, with 7 nucleotides matching TRBD1. The CDR3 runs 14 residues. The J segment lost 10 bases and the V segment lost 1 base, leaving 6 bases of the junction unmatched. The germline gives CDR1 SGHVS, CDR2 FQNEAQ. For the CDR3, the DNA is TGTGCCAGCAGCTTAGACAGGGGCGGGGGAAAACTGTTTTTT. Translating gives CASSLDRGGGKLFF.

The chain couples TRBV7-7 to TRBJ2-2; TRBD2 is a possible D gene (6 bases). The V and J ends lost 6 bases and 0 bases respectively, with 11 bases between them. Germline V CDR1 and CDR2: SSHAT, FNYEAQ (reference sequence). The CDR3 runs 15 residues. The CDR3 DNA reads TGTGCCAGCAGAGGAGGGAGGACGAACACCGGGGAGCTGTTTTTT. Translation gives CASRGGRTNTGELFF. Combining the CDR3 with reference TRBV7-7 and TRBJ2-2 gives the whole variable domain GAGVSQSPRYKVTKRGQDVTLRCDPISSHATLYWYQQALGQGPEFLTYFNYEAQPDKSGLPSDRFSAERPEGSISTLTIQRTEQRDSAMYRCASRGGRTNTGELFFGEGSRLTVL.

The chain is built from TRBV9 and TRBJ1-4; D uncertain. Germline V gene data show CDR1 as SGDLS and CDR2 as YYNGEE. The V end was cut by 3 bases, the J end by 4 bases, with 4 bases between. The CDR3 runs to 12 residues. The CDR3 DNA reads as TGTGCCAGCAGCGCCTATAATGAAAAACTGTTTTTT. Translation: CASSAYNEKLFF.

This clone is a singleton in its sample. The chain combines TRBV6-5 with TRBJ1-1; D might be TRBD1 (5 bases). Germline V CDR1 and CDR2: MNHEY, SVGAGI. V shed 6 bases and J shed 4 bases, with 18 bases lying between them. The CDR3 spans 15 residues. CDR3 sequence reads: CASREGRAVSTEAFF. In DNA, the CDR3 is TGTGCCAGCAGAGAGGGACGGGCAGTGAGCACTGAAGCTTTCTTT.